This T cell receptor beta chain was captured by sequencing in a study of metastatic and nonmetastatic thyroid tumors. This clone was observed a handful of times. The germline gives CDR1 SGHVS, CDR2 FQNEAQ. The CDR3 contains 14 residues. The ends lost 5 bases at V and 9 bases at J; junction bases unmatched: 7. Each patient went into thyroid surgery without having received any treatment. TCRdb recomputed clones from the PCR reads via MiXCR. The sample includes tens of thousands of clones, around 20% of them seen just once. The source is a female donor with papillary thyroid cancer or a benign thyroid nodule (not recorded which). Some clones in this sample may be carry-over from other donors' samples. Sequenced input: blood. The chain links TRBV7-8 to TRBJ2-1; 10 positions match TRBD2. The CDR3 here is CASSLGTSAIEQFF. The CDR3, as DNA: TGTGCCAGCAGCCTCGGGACTAGCGCAATTGAGCAGTTCTTC.